This T cell receptor (beta chain) derives from a study of T cell clones after liver transplantation. Turning to the study itself: As an antigen-independent comparator, third-party-reactive TCRbeta sequences came from pre-transplant mixed lymphocyte reactions. Standard immunosuppression, with no induction, continued until 12-24 months after transplant. Patients counted as tolerant after at least one year off all immunosuppression, enzymes not exceeding twice normal. Timepoints were pre-transplant, pre-withdrawal, and after withdrawal was completed or failed.

The CDR3 extends over 14 amino acids. Trimming took off 0 bases at V and 6 bases at J, with 9 bases between the two ends. Germline lookup yields CDR1 MNHEY and CDR2 SMNVEV (reference sequence). Data came from immunoSEQ multiplex PCR; TCRdb stores just in-frame clones and leaves some out. The sample has about 21,000 clones, about 94% seen once. This clonotype originated in a human patient who received a liver transplant. A share of the T cells may be of graft donor origin. This chain links TRBV27 with TRBJ1-5; the D is unclear. This specimen was CD8+ T cells from blood, taken nearly 26 months after liver transplant. CDR3 protein: CASSLSKVSQPQHF. CDR3 sequence (DNA): TGTGCCAGCAGTTTATCGAAAGTATCTCAGCCCCAGCATTTT.